These 29 T cell receptor beta chains came from one sample sequenced in a study of T cell repertoires in aging, cancer and after chemotherapy. The template was genomic DNA from peripheral blood, not RNA. A mixed TRB-A/B primer pool amplified rearranged TRB by multiplex touch-down PCR. TCRdb passed the multiplex PCR reads through MiXCR, listing each CDR3 protein once. Altogether several thousand distinct CDR3 sequences are present, approximately 35% being singletons, with the ten largest covering roughly 14%. Sequencing used blood. These receptors all stem from a human donor in good health. The donor label of this sample is uncertain.

The rearrangement uses TRBV6-2 or TRBV6-3 and TRBJ1-3; D is unresolved. V lost 0 bases, J lost 0 bases, and 12 bases lay in between. The CDR3 has 17 amino acids. Germline V gene sequence: CDR1 MNHEY, CDR2 SVGEGT. CDR3 residues: CASSYSGGPFSGNTIYF. For the CDR3, the DNA is TGTGCCAGCAGTTACTCGGGCGGGCCTTTCTCTGGAAACACCATATATTTT.

V gene TRBV7-9 combines with J gene TRBJ2-5; 14 bases map to TRBD2. The germline gives CDR1 SEHNR, CDR2 FQNEAQ (reference sequence). Trimming removed 4 bases from V and 5 bases from J; junction bases left unmatched: 18. The CDR3 extends over 20 amino acids. The CDR3 here is CASSSDRLAGGPGKGETQYF. Written as DNA, the CDR3 is TGTGCCAGCAGCTCTGACCGACTAGCGGGGGGGCCGGGTAAGGGGGAGACCCAGTACTTC.

In its sample, this clonotype was seen a few times. This chain's CDR3 is CAIGTGAGNTIYF. Here the CDR3 DNA reads TGTGCCATCGGGACTGGGGCTGGAAACACCATATATTTT. The J gene is TRBJ1-3, the V gene TRBV10-3, with D possibly TRBD1 on 5 matching bases. Germline CDR1 reads ENHRY; CDR2 reads SYGVKD. The CDR3 length is 13 residues. Deletions cut 8 bases from V and 2 bases from J, with 10 bases between.

This clonotype was seen a handful of times. This chain uses TRBV30 with TRBJ1-4, with D possibly being TRBD1 (6 bases). The CDR3 is 16 amino acids. CDR1 is GTSNPN, CDR2 SVGIG, per germline (reference sequence). The V and J ends lost 3 bases and 7 bases respectively, with 21 bases between them. The CDR3 region has the DNA TGTGCCTGGAGCGCCACGCGGACAGCCTTAATTGAAAAACTGTTTTTT. Amino acid sequence: CAWSATRTALIEKLFF.

This clonotype is deemed medium-sized. The chain employs TRBV5-5 and TRBJ2-1; weak D call: TRBD2 (6 bases). The CDR3 has 16 amino acids. CDR1 SGHKS and CDR2 YYEKEE come from the germline V gene (reference sequence). V lost 4 bases, J lost 0 bases, and 14 bases lay in between. The CDR3 DNA reads TGTGCCAGCAGCCGGAGCGGGTCGAGCTCCTACAATGAGCAGTTCTTC. Translating gives CASSRSGSSSYNEQFF.

This clonotype has more than one count but fewer than ten. This chain joins TRBV19 and TRBJ1-4, with 7 bases lining up with TRBD1. Per the germline V gene, CDR1 is LNHDA and CDR2 is SQIVND (reference sequence). With V trimmed by 4 bases and J by 0 bases, 8 bases remained unmatched. This CDR3 contains 17 residues. Here the CDR3 DNA reads TGTGCCAGTAGTAGCCGGGACAGATTAGCAACTAATGAAAAACTGTTTTTT. It is translated as CASSSRDRLATNEKLFF.

This clonotype is medium-sized in the sample. The chain has TRBV29-1 and TRBJ1-2; 7 bases fit TRBD1. Germline CDR1 SQVTM, CDR2 ANQGSEA. The CDR3 has 12 residues. The V and J ends lost 6 bases and 2 bases, in that order; junction bases with no gene match: 3. The CDR3 sequence: CSVGDRNYGYTF. DNA of the CDR3: TGCAGCGTCGGGGACAGAAACTATGGCTACACCTTC.

This chain uses TRBV6-6 with TRBJ2-2; 11 nucleotides match TRBD1. Germline lookup yields CDR1 MNHNY and CDR2 SVGAGI (reference sequence). The CDR3 runs to 15 residues. J was trimmed by 3 bases and V by 6 bases; bases with no gene match: 3. The CDR3 DNA is TGTGCCAGCAGGGACAGGGGGCCGTACACCGGGGAGCTGTTTTTT. Residues: CASRDRGPYTGELFF.

This clonotype was counted a few times. The chain recombines TRBV5-4 with TRBJ1-2; no clear D gene. Germline V gene sequence: CDR1 SGHNT, CDR2 YYREEE (reference sequence). V lost 5 bases and J 6 bases, leaving 11 bases between the germline ends. This CDR3 has 12 residues. The CDR3 nucleotides are TGTGCCAGCAGGACAAGCGTCGATGGCTACACCTTC. Its protein is CASRTSVDGYTF.

The chain uses TRBV5-1 and TRBJ2-1; possibly TRBD1 for D (6 bases). Germline CDR1 reads SGHRS; CDR2 reads YFSETQ. Trimming cost V 0 bases and J 4 bases, with 14 bases left between them. This CDR3 spans 16 amino acids. CDR3 bases: TGCGCCAGCAGCTTGGGGTCCGACAGGAGATACAATGAGCAGTTCTTC. As protein: CASSLGSDRRYNEQFF.

In this sample, this clonotype turned up a few times. The V gene is TRBV6-5, the J gene TRBJ1-1, with 9 bases that match TRBD1. CDR1 and CDR2 from the germline V gene are MNHEY and SVGAGI. The V segment lost 6 bases and the J segment 10 bases; nucleotides outside the gene matches: 9. The CDR3 consists of 13 residues. CDR3 sequence reads: CASSRGQGRRAFF. In DNA, the CDR3 is TGTGCCAGCAGCCGGGGACAGGGTAGGCGAGCTTTCTTT.

This clonotype was observed a handful of times. The CDR3 DNA reads TGTGCCAGCAGTGAGCAGGGTAGGAACTATGGCTACACCTTC. Its translation is CASSEQGRNYGYTF. The chain links TRBV6-1 to TRBJ1-2; D is perhaps TRBD1 (5 bases). Germline-derived CDR1 and CDR2 are MNHNS and SASEGT. Trimming pared 3 bases from V and 2 bases from J, leaving 10 bases between. CDR3 length equals 14 residues.

The CDR3 bases are TGTGCCTGGAGTGAGGGAGAGACCCAGTACTTC. Translation: CAWSEGETQYF. This sequence joins TRBV30 and TRBJ2-5; D not resolved. The V end was cut by 1 base, the J end by 4 bases, with 4 bases between. The CDR3 runs to 11 residues. Germline V gene sequence: CDR1 GTSNPN, CDR2 SVGIG (reference sequence). Full variable domain (outside the CDR3, taken from reference TRBV30 and TRBJ2-5): SQTIHQWPATLVQPVGSPLSLECTVEGTSNPNLYWYRQAAGRGLQLLFYSVGIGQISSEVPQNLSASRPQDRQFILSSKKLLLSDSGFYLCAWSEGETQYFGPGTRLLVL.

The gene calls are TRBV5-5 and TRBJ1-1; D possibly corresponds to TRBD1 (5 bases). Per germline, CDR1 SGHKS and CDR2 YYEKEE (reference sequence). This CDR3 has 13 residues. Trimming left V 1 base short and J 5 bases short, with 9 bases between. CDR3 nucleotide sequence: TGTGCCAGCAGCTTGAGACAGCTGACTGAAGCTTTCTTT. Amino acid sequence: CASSLRQLTEAFF.

The chain links TRBV12-3 or TRBV12-4 to TRBJ2-1; 10 bases map to TRBD1. The ends lost 5 bases at V and 5 bases at J; junction bases unmatched: 9. This CDR3 is 16 amino acids long. The CDR3 sequence is CASSPADRGRDNEQFF. CDR3 nucleotides: TGTGCCAGCAGTCCGGCGGACAGGGGGAGAGACAATGAGCAGTTCTTC.

The chain combines TRBV5-1 with TRBJ2-3; 7 bases fit TRBD2. The trim removed 4 bases at V and 6 bases at J, leaving 11 bases unmatched. The germline V gene has CDR1 SGHRS and CDR2 YFSETQ. The CDR3 runs 15 residues. The CDR3 DNA follows: TGCGCCAGCAGCCCTCGGGACTACCAAATGGATACGCAGTATTTT. Its translation is CASSPRDYQMDTQYF.

In this sample, this clonotype turned up a few times. This chain uses TRBV7-9 with TRBJ1-6; D gene ambiguous. Germline lookup yields CDR1 SEHNR and CDR2 FQNEAQ (reference sequence). The CDR3 contains 14 residues. With 1 base removed from V and 10 bases from J, the gap between germline ends came to 11 bases. The CDR3 coding sequence is TGTGCCAGCAGCTTAGGGACTGTAAACTCACCCCTCCACTTT. Translation gives CASSLGTVNSPLHF. Full variable domain (missing parts from reference TRBV7-9 and TRBJ1-6): DTGVSQNPRHKITKRGQNVTFRCDPISEHNRLYWYRQTLGQGPEFLTYFQNEAQLEKSRLLSDRFSAERPKGSFSTLEIQRTEQGDSAMYLCASSLGTVNSPLHFGNGTRLTVT.

This clonotype was detected a few times. This chain links TRBV6-2 or TRBV6-3 with TRBJ1-5; D is possibly TRBD1 (6 bases). CDR1 and CDR2 from the germline V gene are MNHEY and SVGEGT. V was trimmed by 0 bases and J by 2 bases, leaving 14 bases between them. The CDR3 has 17 residues. CDR3 sequence: CASSYSTRAGGNQPQHF. CDR3 bases: TGTGCCAGCAGTTACTCGACCAGGGCAGGGGGCAATCAGCCCCAGCATTTT.

This clonotype is labeled medium-sized (0.01 to 0.1%). The genes are TRBV27 and TRBJ1-6, with D possibly TRBD1 on 5 matching bases. This CDR3 has 14 amino acids. The germline gives CDR1 MNHEY, CDR2 SMNVEV (reference sequence). Trimming took 5 bases from V and 7 from J, leaving 12 bases between them. Here the CDR3 reads CASSIGGMNSPLHF. In DNA form, the CDR3 reads TGTGCCAGCAGTATTGGGGGGATGAATTCACCCCTCCACTTT.

The chain employs TRBV19 and TRBJ1-5; D is unresolved. V dropped 1 base and J dropped 9 bases, with 10 bases sitting between them. From germline, CDR1 is LNHDA and CDR2 SQIVND (reference sequence). This CDR3 is 13 amino acids long. CDR3 bases: TGTGCCAGTAGTATAGGCACTGTTCGGCCCCAGCATTTT. Its protein product is CASSIGTVRPQHF.

The rearrangement uses TRBV10-3 and TRBJ1-3, with D possibly being TRBD1 (6 bases). This CDR3 has 13 residues. Germline V gene sequence: CDR1 ENHRY, CDR2 SYGVKD. Trimming took 2 bases from V and 9 from J, leaving 11 bases between them. The CDR3 DNA follows: TGTGCCATCAGTGAGCCCGGGGGGGCCACCATATATTTT. This encodes CAISEPGGATIYF.

The CDR3 nucleotides are TGTGCCAGCAGGAGACCAGGGAACTTCTATGGCTACACCTTC. Protein: CASRRPGNFYGYTF. The genes are TRBV27 and TRBJ1-2; tentatively, D is TRBD1 (5 bases). Germline V lookup: CDR1 MNHEY, CDR2 SMNVEV (reference sequence). The CDR3 runs 14 residues. Trimming cost V 6 bases and J 4 bases, with 15 bases left between them.

The chain has TRBV28 and TRBJ2-3, with TRBD1 matching 8 bases. In germline, CDR1 is MDHEN, CDR2 SYDVKM. The CDR3 spans 13 residues. V trimming: 5 bases; J trimming: 6 bases; junction bases outside the gene matches: 4. The CDR3: CASSLNRGDTQYF. CDR3 in DNA: TGTGCCAGCAGTCTGAACAGGGGGGATACGCAGTATTTT. Full variable domain (outside the CDR3, taken from reference TRBV28 and TRBJ2-3): DVKVTQSSRYLVKRTGEKVFLECVQDMDHENMFWYRQDPGLGLRLIYFSYDVKMKEKGDIPEGYSVSREKKERFSLILESASTNQTSMYLCASSLNRGDTQYFGPGTRLTVL.

The genes are TRBV20-1 and TRBJ1-2, with a tentative D call TRBD1 (5 bases). Germline V gene lookup returns CDR1 DFQATT and CDR2 SNEGSKA (reference sequence). The CDR3 has 13 amino acids. V lost 6 bases and J 0 bases, leaving 11 bases between the germline ends. This chain's CDR3 is CSATLGANYGYTF. CDR3 bases: TGCAGTGCCACTTTGGGGGCTAACTATGGCTACACCTTC.

By share, this clonotype counts as hyperexpanded. The J gene is TRBJ2-3, the V gene TRBV29-1; 10 nucleotides match TRBD2. Germline CDR1 SQVTM, CDR2 ANQGSEA. The CDR3 covers 15 residues. The ends lost 1 base at V and 6 bases at J; junction bases unmatched: 7. CDR3 residues: CSVEALAGVLDTQYF. The CDR3 nucleotides read TGCAGCGTTGAAGCGCTAGCGGGGGTCCTGGATACGCAGTATTTT.

This clonotype occurred a few times. The chain has TRBV6-2 or TRBV6-3 and TRBJ2-3; weak D call: TRBD2 (5 bases). Germline CDR1 reads MNHEY; CDR2 reads SVGEGT. V was clipped by 2 bases and J by 2 bases, with 8 bases between them. The CDR3 covers 14 residues. CDR3 DNA: TGTGCCAGCAGTTACAGGAGGTTCACAGATACGCAGTATTTT. Translated, it gives CASSYRRFTDTQYF.

The chain employs TRBV6-1 and TRBJ2-7; D perhaps matches TRBD1 (5 bases). The germline V gene encodes CDR1 MNHNS and CDR2 SASEGT. V gave up 2 bases and J gave up 6 bases, with 17 bases separating them. This CDR3 spans 15 amino acids. CDR3 nucleotides: TGTGCCAGCAGTGAACCGGCAGGGTTTGCCTCCGAGCAGTACTTC. Residues: CASSEPAGFASEQYF.

V is TRBV6-5 and J is TRBJ2-2; 7 bases agree with TRBD2. Germline trimming cut 5 bases from V and 0 bases from J; bases unmatched to any gene: 6. Germline CDR1 is MNHEY and CDR2 is SVGAGI. The CDR3 runs to 16 residues. CDR3 amino acids: CASSILADTNTGELFF. The CDR3 region has the DNA TGTGCCAGCAGTATCCTAGCGGACACGAACACCGGGGAGCTGTTTTTT.

The genes are TRBV6-5 and TRBJ1-2; 8 positions match TRBD1. The CDR3 sequence is 14 residues long. The junction had 0 bases not matched to a gene; V was cut back by 0 bases and J by 3 bases. Germline V gene lookup returns CDR1 MNHEY and CDR2 SVGAGI. The CDR3: CASSYSGQDYGYTF. CDR3 nucleotides: TGTGCCAGCAGTTACTCGGGACAGGACTATGGCTACACCTTC.